The subject of this entry is one T cell receptor (beta chain). Its antigen remains unidentified. The sample originates from a study of T cell clonotyping in hematopoietic cell transplantation. Study observations and caveats: At the given depth, recipient repertoires were over 97% de novo clonotypes. Recipient TCR diversity dropped after transplant; expanded clonotypes rose from day 30 to 180.

Between the trimmed V and J ends, which lost 6 bases and 4 bases, there was a span of 13 bases. CDR3 length: 15 amino acids. From germline, CDR1 is SEHNR and CDR2 FQNEAQ (reference sequence). Assay: immunoSEQ multiplex PCR; the TCRdb copy retains only in-frame clones and omits some. The table lists about 36,000 clones, 88% of them singletons. The V call is TRBV7-9, the J call TRBJ2-6; no clear D gene. The sequencing sample was made of peripheral blood mononuclear cells. The TCR originated in a woman in her 40s in good health. Some clones in this sample may be carry-over from other donors' samples. The CDR3 here is CASSLQLSGANVLTF. The CDR3 DNA sequence: TGTGCCAGCAGTCTACAGCTGAGCGGGGCCAACGTCCTGACTTTC.